One sample yielded the 9 T cell receptor beta chains listed below, sequenced in a study of blood T cell repertoires in COVID-19. Assay: immunoSEQ multiplex PCR; the TCRdb copy retains only in-frame clones and omits some. Of a few hundred thousand clones listed, about 85% are singletons. The sequenced sample was peripheral blood. The receptors shown here come from a woman aged 18-29 years with acute or convalescent COVID-19.

V usage is TRBV4-1 and J usage is TRBJ2-7, with TRBD1 matching 7 bases. Looked up from germline, CDR1 is MGHRA and CDR2 is YSYEKL. The CDR3 totals 17 residues. The V segment lost 2 bases and the J segment 0 bases; nucleotides outside the gene matches: 10. In nucleotides, the CDR3 is TGCGCCAGCAGCCAAACTCCGGGACAGTTGCTCTCCTACGAGCAGTACTTC. The encoded protein is CASSQTPGQLLSYEQYF.

The chain combines TRBV5-8 with TRBJ1-1; D unresolved. Germline loops: CDR1 SGHTS, CDR2 YDEGEE. This CDR3 spans 10 amino acids. V lost 4 bases and J lost 12, with 10 bases in between. The CDR3 nucleotides are TGTGCCAGCAGCCTCCCCTATTCTTTCTTT. Protein sequence: CASSLPYSFF.

This clone was observed once. The V gene is TRBV29-1, the J gene TRBJ1-2; TRBD1 matches 7 bases. CDR1 is SQVTM and CDR2 is ANQGSEA in the germline V gene. After removal of 6 bases from V and 8 bases from J, the junction contained 12 bases not matched to a gene. This CDR3 contains 13 residues. The CDR3 protein is CSVGDRAAGGYTF. In DNA, the CDR3 is TGCAGCGTCGGCGACAGGGCAGCAGGGGGCTACACCTTC.

This clone has only one observation. The genes are TRBV9 and TRBJ1-1, with TRBD1 as a possible D gene (5 bases). Germline CDR1 is SGDLS and CDR2 is YYNGEE. This CDR3 spans 14 amino acids. V was pared by 0 bases and J by 5 bases, with 11 bases between. CDR3: CASSVGERGTEAFF. The CDR3 bases are TGTGCCAGCAGCGTAGGGGAACGGGGGACTGAAGCTTTCTTT.

Only one count was recorded for this clone. The rearrangement joins TRBV7-7 to TRBJ2-3, with 8 bases matching TRBD1. Per the germline V gene, CDR1 is SSHAT and CDR2 is FNYEAQ (reference sequence). CDR3 length: 15 amino acids. With 2 bases clipped from V and 5 bases from J, the junction kept 6 bases outside the gene matches. Here the CDR3 reads CASSLSGQGGDTQYF. The CDR3 DNA reads as TGTGCCAGCAGCTTATCCGGACAGGGAGGAGATACGCAGTATTTT.

The rearrangement links TRBV7-2 to TRBJ2-5; TRBD2 aligns across 12 bases. The germline CDR1 and CDR2 sequences are SGHTA and FQGNSA. The CDR3 runs to 15 residues. V was clipped by 2 bases and J by 5 bases; unmatched bases: 3. CDR3 loop: CASSLLAGGPETQYF. CDR3 DNA sequence: TGTGCCAGCAGCTTACTAGCGGGAGGGCCGGAGACCCAGTACTTC. Together with reference TRBV7-2 and TRBJ2-5, the CDR3 gives the full variable domain: GAGVSQSPSNKVTEKGKDVELRCDPISGHTALYWYRQSLGQGLEFLIYFQGNSAPDKSGLPSDRFSAERTGGSVSTLTIQRTQQEDSAVYLCASSLLAGGPETQYFGPGTRLLVL.

V and J are TRBV6-5 and TRBJ1-1; D may be TRBD1 (6 bases). Germline V CDR1 and CDR2: MNHEY, SVGAGI. The CDR3 loop spans 12 amino acids. Trimming stripped 8 bases from V and 8 bases from J, with 15 bases between. In nucleotides, the CDR3 is TGTGCCAGCCGGGCGGGGGCGATAGAAGCTTTCTTT. Translated, it gives CASRAGAIEAFF.

The rearrangement links TRBV4-2 to TRBJ1-2, with 9 positions matching TRBD1. V shed 0 bases and J 6 bases; nucleotides not matched to a gene: 5. Germline CDR1 reads LGHNA; CDR2 reads YNFKEQ. The CDR3 runs 15 residues. CDR3 nucleotide sequence: TGTGCCAGCAGCCAAGAGGGACAGGGAGGAGATGGCTACACCTTC. This codes for CASSQEGQGGDGYTF.

CDR3 loop: CASSYSRGTGNNQPQHF. The CDR3 DNA reads TGTGCCAGTTCTTATTCCCGCGGGACAGGGAACAATCAGCCCCAGCATTTT. The gene calls are TRBV19 and TRBJ1-5; 9 bases are a match to TRBD1. Germline CDR1 and CDR2: LNHDA and SQIVND (reference sequence). J was trimmed by 3 bases and V by 8 bases; bases with no gene match: 14. This CDR3 has 17 amino acids.